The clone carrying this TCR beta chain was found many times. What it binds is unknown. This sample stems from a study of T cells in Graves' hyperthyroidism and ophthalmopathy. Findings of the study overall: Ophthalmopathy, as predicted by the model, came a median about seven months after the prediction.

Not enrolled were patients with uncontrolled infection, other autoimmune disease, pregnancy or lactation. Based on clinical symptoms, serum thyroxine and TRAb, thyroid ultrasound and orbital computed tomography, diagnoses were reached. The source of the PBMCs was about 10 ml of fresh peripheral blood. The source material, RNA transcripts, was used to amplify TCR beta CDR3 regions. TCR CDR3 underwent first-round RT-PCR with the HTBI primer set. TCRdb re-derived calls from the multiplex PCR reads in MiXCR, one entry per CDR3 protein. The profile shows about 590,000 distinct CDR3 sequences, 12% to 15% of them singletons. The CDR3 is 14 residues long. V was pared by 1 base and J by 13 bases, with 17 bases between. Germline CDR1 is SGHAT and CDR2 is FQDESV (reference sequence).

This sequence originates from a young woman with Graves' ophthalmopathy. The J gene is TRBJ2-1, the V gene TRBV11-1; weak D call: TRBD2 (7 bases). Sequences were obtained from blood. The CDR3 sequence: CASSLDVGGGLQFF. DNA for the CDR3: TGTGCCAGCAGCTTAGACGTTGGGGGGGGGCTTCAGTTCTTC.